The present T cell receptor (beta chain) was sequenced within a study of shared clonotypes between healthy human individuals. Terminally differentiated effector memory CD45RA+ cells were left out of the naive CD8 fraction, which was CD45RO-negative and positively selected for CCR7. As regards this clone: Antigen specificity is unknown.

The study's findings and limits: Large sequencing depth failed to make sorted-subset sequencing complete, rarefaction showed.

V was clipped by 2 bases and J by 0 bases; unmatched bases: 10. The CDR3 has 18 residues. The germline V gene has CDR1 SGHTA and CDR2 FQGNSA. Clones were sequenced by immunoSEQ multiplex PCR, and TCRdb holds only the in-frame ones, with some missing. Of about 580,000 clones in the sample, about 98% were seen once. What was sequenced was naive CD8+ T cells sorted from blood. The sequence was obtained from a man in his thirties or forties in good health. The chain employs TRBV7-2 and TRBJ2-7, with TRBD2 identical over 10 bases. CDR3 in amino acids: CASSLPRQTSGASYEQYF. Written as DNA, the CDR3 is TGTGCCAGCAGCTTACCGAGACAAACTAGCGGGGCCTCCTACGAGCAGTACTTC.